The next 13 T cell receptor beta chains were all read from a single sample in a study of human T cells and chemical hapten exposure. The sample's time point: healthy volunteer bleed at 2 weeks. Researchers extracted total RNA from unfractionated whole blood. Each CDR3 protein is one row after TCRdb ran MiXCR on the RACE reads. In the table there are around 130,000 distinct CDR3 sequences, approximately 9.5% of which are singletons. Sequenced material: whole blood. The receptors derive from a male donor in good health. Some clones in this sample may be carry-over from other donors' samples.

The rearrangement uses TRBV20-1 and TRBJ1-5, with D possibly matching TRBD1 (6 bases). Trimming took 3 bases from V and 9 from J, leaving 15 bases between them. This CDR3 contains 13 residues. Germline CDR1 and CDR2: DFQATT and SNEGSKA (reference sequence). CDR3 bases: TGCAGTGCTAGGGCCAATTCACAGGGGCCCCAGCATTTT. Amino acid sequence: CSARANSQGPQHF.

This clonotype has only a few counts. The chain links TRBV5-1 to TRBJ1-1; TRBD1 agrees at 7 bases. The ends lost 2 bases at V and 0 bases at J; junction bases unmatched: 10. Germline V gene lookup returns CDR1 SGHRS and CDR2 YFSETQ. The CDR3 has 17 amino acids. This CDR3 reads CASSLQGFGMMNTEAFF. CDR3 nucleotide sequence: TGCGCCAGCAGCTTACAGGGGTTCGGAATGATGAACACTGAAGCTTTCTTT.

This clonotype has a handful of counts. This chain joins TRBV7-3 and TRBJ2-2; a possible D gene is TRBD2 (7 bases). Trimming left V 5 bases short and J 0 bases short, with 10 bases between. The germline V gene has CDR1 SGHTA and CDR2 FQGTGA. The CDR3 is made up of 15 amino acids. CDR3 loop: CASSPGGPNTGELFF. CDR3 sequence (DNA): TGTGCCAGCAGCCCCGGGGGGCCGAACACCGGGGAGCTGTTTTTT.

A few counts support this clonotype. This chain joins TRBV19 and TRBJ1-1; D is ambiguous. V lost 7 bases and J 4 bases, leaving 13 bases between the germline ends. The CDR3 has 13 residues. CDR1 is LNHDA and CDR2 is SQIVND in the germline V gene (reference sequence). The CDR3 here is CASTLREFTEAFF. CDR3 in DNA: TGTGCCAGTACGCTCCGGGAATTCACTGAAGCTTTCTTT.

This clonotype turned up a few times. V gene TRBV30 combines with J gene TRBJ2-3; 10 bases match TRBD2. The J segment lost 4 bases and the V segment lost 5 bases, leaving 12 bases of the junction unmatched. This CDR3 is built from 16 residues. Germline CDR1 reads GTSNPN; CDR2 reads SVGIG (reference sequence). CDR3: CAWSSGRAGVADTQYF. The CDR3 DNA follows: TGTGCCTGGTCAAGCGGGAGGGCCGGGGTCGCAGATACGCAGTATTTT.

V gene TRBV7-2 combines with J gene TRBJ2-5; 11 bases match TRBD2. The germline V gene encodes CDR1 SGHTA and CDR2 FQGNSA. The trim removed 1 base at V and 5 bases at J, leaving 6 bases unmatched. This CDR3 contains 16 residues. In DNA, the CDR3 is TGTGCCAGCAGCTTAGGAGTAGCGGGAGGGAGTGAGACCCAGTACTTC. Its protein is CASSLGVAGGSETQYF.

This chain links TRBV5-1 with TRBJ2-1; TRBD1 matches at 7 bases. The V gene end was trimmed by 0 bases and the J gene end by 8 bases; junction bases not matched to a gene: 5. The CDR3 extends over 14 amino acids. Germline lookup yields CDR1 SGHRS and CDR2 YFSETQ. The CDR3 here is CASSLVQGVDEQFF. The DNA for the CDR3 is TGCGCCAGCAGCTTGGTTCAGGGGGTGGATGAGCAGTTCTTC. The full variable domain, rest sourced from reference TRBV5-1 and TRBJ2-1, is KAGVTQTPRYLIKTRGQQVTLSCSPISGHRSVSWYQQTPGQGLQFLFEYFSETQRNKGNFPGRFSGRQFSNSRSEMNVSTLELGDSALYLCASSLVQGVDEQFFGPGTRLTVL.

This clonotype was seen repeatedly, ten times or more. The CDR3 bases are TGTGCCATCAGTGAGTCGATAGCGTTAGAACAAAACTATGGCTACACCTTC. Translation gives CAISESIALEQNYGYTF. The chain uses TRBV10-3 and TRBJ1-2; D is ambiguous. This CDR3 is 17 amino acids long. Trimming left V 0 bases short and J 2 bases short, with 16 bases between. In germline, CDR1 is ENHRY, CDR2 SYGVKD.

The V gene is TRBV7-3, the J gene TRBJ2-6; perhaps D is TRBD1 or TRBD2 (5 bases each). There are 17 residues in the CDR3. V dropped 5 bases and J dropped 2 bases, with 16 bases sitting between them. Germline-derived CDR1 and CDR2 are SGHTA and FQGTGA. The CDR3 here is CASSEGQGLAGANVLTF. The CDR3 DNA reads TGTGCCAGCAGCGAGGGGCAGGGTCTTGCTGGGGCCAACGTCCTGACTTTC.

This clonotype was picked up many times. The CDR3 nucleotides read TGCAGTGCTAGTATGGGAGGGGGCGGCAATTCACCCCTCCACTTT. It yields the protein CSASMGGGGNSPLHF. The chain employs TRBV20-1 and TRBJ1-6; TRBD1 matches at 7 bases. The germline V gene has CDR1 DFQATT and CDR2 SNEGSKA (reference sequence). The CDR3 has 15 amino acids. V gave up 3 bases and J gave up 7 bases; unmatched junction bases: 9.

The table lists this clonotype with a few counts. V and J are TRBV19 and TRBJ2-1; D not certain. Trimming took off 0 bases at V and 10 bases at J, with 19 bases between the two ends. The germline CDR1 and CDR2 sequences are LNHDA and SQIVND (reference sequence). The CDR3 is 16 residues long. CDR3 amino acids: CASSIDTSVGVREQFF. The CDR3 DNA sequence: TGTGCCAGTAGTATAGATACCTCGGTTGGGGTTAGGGAGCAGTTCTTC.

This clonotype was counted many times. The chain has TRBV6-5 and TRBJ2-7; 9 bases are shared with TRBD1. J lost 1 base, V lost 6 bases, and 7 bases had no gene match. This CDR3 spans 15 amino acids. From germline, CDR1 is MNHEY and CDR2 SVGAGI. The CDR3 protein is CASSYSGTGSYEQYF. CDR3 coding DNA: TGTGCCAGCAGCTATTCCGGGACAGGGTCCTACGAGCAGTACTTC.

This clonotype has ten or more counts. This CDR3 reads CSAPTGEGEKLFF. The CDR3 DNA sequence: TGCAGTGCCCCTACAGGGGAGGGTGAAAAACTGTTTTTT. The chain couples TRBV20-1 to TRBJ1-4, with 7 bases lining up with TRBD1. Trimming took 6 bases from V and 7 from J; bases not matched to a gene: 8. The CDR3 sequence is 13 residues long. Germline V gene sequence: CDR1 DFQATT, CDR2 SNEGSKA (reference sequence).